Below are 2 T cell receptor beta chains sequenced from a single sample in a study of CD8+CD57+ T cells in acquired aplastic anemia. Patients sequenced had flow cytometry evidence of CD8+CD57+ cell expansion. TCR beta VDJ combinations and CDR3 sequences were profiled from genomic DNA. TCRdb processed the reads anew with MiXCR; each CDR3 protein has one entry. The sample includes under 500,000 distinct CDR3 sequences, around 32% of them seen just once. Sequencing was performed on sorted CD4+, CD8+, or CD8+CD57+ T cells (not recorded which) from PBMCs. Source of these receptors: a human donor with aplastic anemia.

This clonotype showed up many times. The genes are TRBV25-1 and TRBJ2-3; D gene uncertain. The CDR3 has 18 residues. From germline, CDR1 is MGHDK and CDR2 SYGVNS. V was clipped by 2 bases and J by 1 base, with 19 bases between them. The CDR3 loop is CASSEPSRTLSRTDTQYF. In nucleotides, the CDR3 is TGTGCCAGCAGTGAACCCTCGCGGACCTTGTCACGCACAGATACGCAGTATTTT.

V and J are TRBV4-3 and TRBJ1-3; possible D gene TRBD1, 5 bases. The CDR3 loop spans 16 amino acids. The germline V gene has CDR1 LGHNA and CDR2 YSLEER. V shed 1 base and J shed 0 bases, with 10 bases lying between them. CDR3 sequence (DNA): TGCGCCAGCAGCCAAGGTTCAGGGAACTCTGGAAACACCATATATTTT. It encodes CASSQGSGNSGNTIYF.